The 14 T cell receptor beta chains reported below all come from one sample, sequenced in a study. One entry per CDR3 protein, called by TCRdb with MiXCR from the 5' RACE reads. The sample lists roughly 4,900 distinct CDR3 sequences; over 30% were seen once. Input material: memory CD4+ T cells sorted from blood. Indicated subset: memory CD4+ T cells, CD4+CD45RO+CD25-. The source is a female donor with breast cancer.

This clonotype was seen more than once but under ten times. The chain uses TRBV5-1 and TRBJ2-3; unclear D gene. The CDR3 length is 13 residues. Germline loops: CDR1 SGHRS, CDR2 YFSETQ. Trimming cost V 0 bases and J 4 bases, with 6 bases left between them. The CDR3 DNA follows: TGCGCCAGCAGCTTGGGGGTCGCAGATACGCAGTATTTT. Translating it yields CASSLGVADTQYF.

The rearrangement links TRBV5-6 to TRBJ2-5; TRBD1 is a possible D gene (6 bases). V was trimmed by 4 bases and J by 5 bases, leaving 12 bases between them. CDR3 length equals 13 residues. Germline lookup yields CDR1 SGHDT and CDR2 YYEEEE. In DNA form, the CDR3 reads TGTGCCAGCAGCCCGACAGGAGCGGAGACCCAGTACTTC. This gives the protein CASSPTGAETQYF.

The chain is built from TRBV10-3 and TRBJ2-2; unclear D gene. V lost 1 base and J 5 bases, leaving 14 bases between the germline ends. The CDR3 has 16 residues. CDR1 is ENHRY, CDR2 SYGVKD, per germline. CDR3 sequence: CAISELETQRTGELFF. DNA for the CDR3: TGTGCCATCAGTGAGTTAGAAACACAGAGGACCGGGGAGCTGTTTTTT.

The chain is built from TRBV12-3 or TRBV12-4 and TRBJ1-1; D call uncertain. V gave up 6 bases and J gave up 11 bases, with 19 bases separating them. The CDR3 covers 13 residues. The CDR3 bases are TGTGCCAGCAGGCCGGGAAACGGTTTTGAGGCTTTCTTT. Translation gives CASRPGNGFEAFF.

The rearrangement uses TRBV6-5 and TRBJ2-7; TRBD2 agrees at 9 bases. CDR1 and CDR2 from the germline V gene are MNHEY and SVGAGI. The CDR3 runs to 14 residues. V was clipped by 6 bases and J by 7 bases; unmatched bases: 10. CDR3 DNA sequence: TGTGCCAGCAGACCCGGACTAGCGAAGGGTGAGCAGTACTTC. This translates into CASRPGLAKGEQYF.

Points on this clonotype: With a much larger clone just one base away, this may be a read error. The chain has TRBV5-1 and TRBJ2-7, with 8 bases matching TRBD1. The CDR3 spans 14 residues. V dropped 3 bases and J dropped 0; count of bases not matched to a gene: 2. Germline V lookup: CDR1 SGHRS, CDR2 YFSETQ. CDR3 nucleotide sequence: TGCGCCAGCAGCTCCGGGACAGGCTCCTACGAGCAGTACTTC. This codes for CASSSGTGSYEQYF.

This clonotype has at least ten counts. The V gene is TRBV4-1, the J gene TRBJ2-7; 8 bases are shared with TRBD1. The CDR3 covers 15 residues. The V segment lost 4 bases and the J segment 6 bases; nucleotides outside the gene matches: 11. Germline V gene lookup returns CDR1 MGHRA and CDR2 YSYEKL. The CDR3 sequence is CASSRLGQGLPEQYF. The CDR3 DNA follows: TGCGCCAGCAGCCGGCTCGGACAGGGCTTACCCGAGCAGTACTTC.

Relative to its sample, this clonotype is medium-sized. This chain links TRBV20-1 with TRBJ2-5; weak D call: TRBD1 (5 bases). The germline gives CDR1 DFQATT, CDR2 SNEGSKA (reference sequence). V was pared by 1 base and J by 3 bases, with 12 bases between. The CDR3 is 14 amino acids. The CDR3 DNA follows: TGCAGTGCTAGAGTCCTTGGCAGGGAAGAGACCCAGTACTTC. This codes for CSARVLGREETQYF.

This clonotype is judged medium-sized. The chain employs TRBV5-1 and TRBJ2-3, with D hard to call. CDR3 size: 13 residues. Germline CDR1 is SGHRS and CDR2 is YFSETQ. Trimming pared 4 bases from V and 2 bases from J, leaving 8 bases between. CDR3 bases: TGCGCCAGCAGCGTAGAAGCCACAGATACGCAGTATTTT. It codes for CASSVEATDTQYF.

To note about this clonotype: Since no conserved phenylalanine or tryptophan closes the CDR3, a read error is the likely cause. The chain combines TRBV5-1 with TRBJ2-1, with TRBD1 matching over 7 bases. There are 15 residues in the CDR3. Germline V lookup: CDR1 SGHRS, CDR2 YFSETQ. CDR3 sequence (DNA): TGTGCCAGCAGCGAGGGACAGACCTCCCACAATGAGCAGTTCTCC. Protein: CASSEGQTSHNEQFS.

The genes are TRBV5-6 and TRBJ2-1; 9 bases map to TRBD2. Germline CDR1 reads SGHDT; CDR2 reads YYEEEE. The CDR3 runs to 15 residues. J lost 5 bases, V lost 5 bases, and 8 bases had no gene match. The CDR3 here is CASRDRTSEHNEQFF. DNA of the CDR3: TGTGCCAGCAGGGACAGGACTAGCGAGCACAATGAGCAGTTCTTC.

This clonotype occurred once. The junction shows a germline mismatch at one end, possibly a read error. This chain links TRBV10-2 with TRBJ1-3; weak D call: TRBD1 (5 bases). The length of the CDR3 is 15 residues. Germline V lookup: CDR1 WSHSY, CDR2 SAAADI. CDR3 bases: TGCGCCAGCAGTGAGTCTACAGGCCCTGGAGACACCATATATTTT. Translating it yields CASSESTGPGDTIYF.

In its sample, this clonotype was seen many times. The V call is TRBV27, the J call TRBJ2-1, with TRBD2 matching over 8 bases. CDR1 MNHEY and CDR2 SMNVEV come from the germline V gene (reference sequence). The CDR3 is made up of 15 amino acids. The V segment lost 0 bases and the J segment 9 bases; nucleotides outside the gene matches: 7. The CDR3 protein is CASSLSVGRGREQFF. DNA of the CDR3: TGTGCCAGCAGTTTATCGGTCGGGAGGGGACGTGAGCAGTTCTTC.

The chain is built from TRBV5-1 and TRBJ2-5; 9 nucleotides line up with TRBD2. The V segment lost 3 bases and the J segment 3 bases; nucleotides outside the gene matches: 3. The CDR3 covers 14 residues. Germline CDR1 reads SGHRS; CDR2 reads YFSETQ. The CDR3 is CASSSSSGEETQYF. CDR3 sequence (DNA): TGCGCCAGCAGCTCCTCTAGCGGGGAAGAGACCCAGTACTTC.